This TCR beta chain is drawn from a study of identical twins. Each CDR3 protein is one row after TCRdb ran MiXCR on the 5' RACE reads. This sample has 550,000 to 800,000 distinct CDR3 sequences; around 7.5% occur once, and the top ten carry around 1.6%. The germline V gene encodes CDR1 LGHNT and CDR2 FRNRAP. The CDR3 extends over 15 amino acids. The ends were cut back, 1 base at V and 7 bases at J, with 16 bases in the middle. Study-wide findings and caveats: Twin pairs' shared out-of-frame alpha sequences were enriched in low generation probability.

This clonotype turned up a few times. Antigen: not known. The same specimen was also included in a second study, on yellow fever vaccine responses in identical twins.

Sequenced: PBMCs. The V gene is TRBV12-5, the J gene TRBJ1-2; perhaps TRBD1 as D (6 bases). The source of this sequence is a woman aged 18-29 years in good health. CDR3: CASGLDTGGVVGYTF. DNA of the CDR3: TGTGCTAGTGGTTTGGATACGGGGGGCGTCGTTGGCTACACCTTC.